This entry is about one TCR beta chain. The entry originates in a study of cytomegalovirus exposure and HLA in healthy donors. With 4 bases clipped from V and 2 bases from J, the junction kept 8 bases outside the gene matches. The CDR3 spans 15 residues. Per the germline V gene, CDR1 is SGDLS and CDR2 is YYNGEE. PCR used 60 Vbeta primers and 13 Jbeta primers. Measured with immunoSEQ multiplex PCR; TCRdb has only the in-frame clones, and not every one. The sample holds some 110,000 clones, over 70% seen once. The rearrangement joins TRBV9 to TRBJ1-2; TRBD1 matches at 7 bases. The sequence derives from a woman between 50 and 59 years old in good health and CMV-seropositive. Sequences were obtained from PBMCs. The CDR3 spells CASSPYRGSNYGYTF. The DNA of the CDR3 is TGTGCCAGCAGCCCGTACAGGGGATCAAACTATGGCTACACCTTC.